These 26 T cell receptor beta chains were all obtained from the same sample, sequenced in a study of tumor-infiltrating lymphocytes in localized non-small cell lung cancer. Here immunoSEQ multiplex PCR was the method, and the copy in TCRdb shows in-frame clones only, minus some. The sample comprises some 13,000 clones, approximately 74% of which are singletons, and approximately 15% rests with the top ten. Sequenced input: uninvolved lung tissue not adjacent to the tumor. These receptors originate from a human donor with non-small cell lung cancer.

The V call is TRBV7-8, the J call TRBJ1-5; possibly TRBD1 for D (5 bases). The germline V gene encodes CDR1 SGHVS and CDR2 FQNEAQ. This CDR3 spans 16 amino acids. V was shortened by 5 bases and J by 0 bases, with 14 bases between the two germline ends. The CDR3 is CASSPGLEHSNQPQHF. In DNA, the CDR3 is TGTGCCAGCAGCCCAGGGTTAGAGCATAGCAATCAGCCCCAGCATTTT.

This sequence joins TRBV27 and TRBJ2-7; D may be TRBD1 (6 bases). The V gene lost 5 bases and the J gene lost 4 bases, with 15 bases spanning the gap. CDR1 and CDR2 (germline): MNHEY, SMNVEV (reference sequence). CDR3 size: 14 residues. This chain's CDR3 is CASSGQPRRYEQYF. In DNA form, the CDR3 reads TGTGCCAGCAGTGGACAGCCTCGCCGATACGAGCAGTACTTC.

This CDR3 is CASSLGGSTEAFF. CDR3 sequence (DNA): TGTGCCAGCAGTTTAGGAGGGAGTACTGAAGCTTTCTTT. This chain uses TRBV28 with TRBJ1-1; D is undetermined. Germline V CDR1 and CDR2: MDHEN, SYDVKM. The V gene lost 2 bases and the J gene lost 5 bases, with 9 bases spanning the gap. The CDR3 covers 13 residues.

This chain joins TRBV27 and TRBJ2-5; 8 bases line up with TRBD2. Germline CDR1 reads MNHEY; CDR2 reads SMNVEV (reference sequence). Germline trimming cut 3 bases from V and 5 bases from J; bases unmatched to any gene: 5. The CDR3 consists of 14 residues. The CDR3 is CASSFGGARETQYF. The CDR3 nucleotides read TGTGCCAGCAGTTTCGGGGGGGCCCGGGAGACCCAGTACTTC.

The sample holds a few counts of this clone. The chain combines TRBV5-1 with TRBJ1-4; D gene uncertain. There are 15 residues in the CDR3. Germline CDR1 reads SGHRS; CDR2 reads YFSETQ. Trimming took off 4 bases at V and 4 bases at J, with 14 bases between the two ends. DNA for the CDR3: TGCGCCAGCAGCCCCGGAGGGTACATTAATGAAAAACTGTTTTTT. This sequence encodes CASSPGGYINEKLFF.

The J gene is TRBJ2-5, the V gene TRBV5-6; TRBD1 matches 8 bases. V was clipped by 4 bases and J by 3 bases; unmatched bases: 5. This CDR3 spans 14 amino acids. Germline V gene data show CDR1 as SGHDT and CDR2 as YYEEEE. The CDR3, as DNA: TGTGCCAGCAGCGTGGACAGGGTAGAAGAGACCCAGTACTTC. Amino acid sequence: CASSVDRVEETQYF.

The CDR3 sequence is CASRLGLAGVYEQYF. The DNA for the CDR3 is TGTGCCAGCAGGCTCGGACTAGCGGGAGTTTACGAGCAGTACTTC. The chain recombines TRBV6-5 with TRBJ2-7; 13 nucleotides line up with TRBD2. Germline CDR1 MNHEY, CDR2 SVGAGI. J was trimmed by 4 bases and V by 6 bases; bases with no gene match: 6. The CDR3 loop spans 15 amino acids.

CDR3 in DNA: TGTGCCAGCAGCGTGGGACAGAGCTCCTACGAGCAGTACTTC. This gives the protein CASSVGQSSYEQYF. The chain uses TRBV5-6 and TRBJ2-7; 7 bases fit TRBD1. Trimming cost V 4 bases and J 0 bases; bases outside gene matches: 4. Germline assignment: CDR1 SGHDT and CDR2 YYEEEE. CDR3 length: 14 residues.

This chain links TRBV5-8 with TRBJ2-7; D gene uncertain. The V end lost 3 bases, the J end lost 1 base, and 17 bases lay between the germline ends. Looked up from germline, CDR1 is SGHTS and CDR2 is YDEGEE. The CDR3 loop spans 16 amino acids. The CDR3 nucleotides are TGTGCCAGCAGCTGGGCCGGGTGGAGTCTATCCTACGAGCAGTACTTC. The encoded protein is CASSWAGWSLSYEQYF.

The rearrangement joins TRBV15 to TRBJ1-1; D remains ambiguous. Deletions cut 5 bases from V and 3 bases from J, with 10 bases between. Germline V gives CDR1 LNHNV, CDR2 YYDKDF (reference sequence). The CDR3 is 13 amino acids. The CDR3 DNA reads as TGTGCCACCAGCTGGAGGAGGGACACTGAAGCTTTCTTT. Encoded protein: CATSWRRDTEAFF.

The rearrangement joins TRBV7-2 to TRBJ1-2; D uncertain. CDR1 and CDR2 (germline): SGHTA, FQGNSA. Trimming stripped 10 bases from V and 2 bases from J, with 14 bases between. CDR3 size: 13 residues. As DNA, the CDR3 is TGTGCCACCCAAAATTTTGCGAACTATGGCTACACCTTC. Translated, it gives CATQNFANYGYTF.

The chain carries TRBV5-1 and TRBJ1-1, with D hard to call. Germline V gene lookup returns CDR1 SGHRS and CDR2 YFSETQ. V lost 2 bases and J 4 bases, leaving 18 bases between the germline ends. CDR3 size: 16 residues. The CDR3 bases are TGCGCCAGCAGCTTAACCCCCGGACTACGAGGCACTGAAGCTTTCTTT. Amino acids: CASSLTPGLRGTEAFF.

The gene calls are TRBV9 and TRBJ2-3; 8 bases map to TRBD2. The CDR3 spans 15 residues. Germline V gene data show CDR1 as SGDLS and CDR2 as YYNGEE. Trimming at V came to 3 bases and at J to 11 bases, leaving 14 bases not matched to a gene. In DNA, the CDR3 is TGTGCCAGCAGCGACACGCCGGGGGGGATAGAAGGGCAGTATTTT. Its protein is CASSDTPGGIEGQYF.

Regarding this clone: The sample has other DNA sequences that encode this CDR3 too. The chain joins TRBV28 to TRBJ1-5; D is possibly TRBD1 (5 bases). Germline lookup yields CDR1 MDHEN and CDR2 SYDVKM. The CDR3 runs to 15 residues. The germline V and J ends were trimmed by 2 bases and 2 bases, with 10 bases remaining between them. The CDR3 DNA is TGTGCCAGCAGTTTAGGGCAGGGAGGCAATCAGCCCCAGCATTTT. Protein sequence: CASSLGQGGNQPQHF.

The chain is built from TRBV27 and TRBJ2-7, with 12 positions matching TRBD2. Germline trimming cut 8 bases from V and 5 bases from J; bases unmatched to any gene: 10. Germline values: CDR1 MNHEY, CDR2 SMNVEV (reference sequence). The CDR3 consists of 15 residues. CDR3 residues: CASRLAGGPADEQYF. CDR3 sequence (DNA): TGTGCCAGCCGCCTAGCGGGAGGGCCGGCCGACGAGCAGTACTTC.

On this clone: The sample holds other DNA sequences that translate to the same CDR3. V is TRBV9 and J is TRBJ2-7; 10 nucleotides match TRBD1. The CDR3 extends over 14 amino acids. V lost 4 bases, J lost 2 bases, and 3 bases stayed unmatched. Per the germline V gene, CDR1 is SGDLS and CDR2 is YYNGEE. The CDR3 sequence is CASSPGQGAYEQYF. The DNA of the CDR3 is TGTGCCAGCAGCCCCGGACAGGGGGCCTACGAGCAGTACTTC. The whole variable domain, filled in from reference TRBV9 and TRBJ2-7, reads DSGVTQTPKHLITATGQRVTLRCSPRSGDLSVYWYQQSLDQGLQFLIQYYNGEERAKGNILERFSAQQFPDLHSELNLSSLELGDSALYFCASSPGQGAYEQYFGPGTRLTVT.

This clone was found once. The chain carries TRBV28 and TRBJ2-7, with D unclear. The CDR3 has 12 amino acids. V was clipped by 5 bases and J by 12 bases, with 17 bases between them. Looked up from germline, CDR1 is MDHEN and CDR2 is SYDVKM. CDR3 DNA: TGTGCCAGCAGTATCTCTAACAAAACCCCGTACTTC. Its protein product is CASSISNKTPYF.

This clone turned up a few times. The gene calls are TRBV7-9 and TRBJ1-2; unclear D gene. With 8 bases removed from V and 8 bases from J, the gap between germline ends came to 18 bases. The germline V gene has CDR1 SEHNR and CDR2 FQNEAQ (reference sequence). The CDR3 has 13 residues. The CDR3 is CASAFDGVRGYTF. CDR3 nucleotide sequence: TGTGCCAGCGCCTTTGACGGCGTGAGGGGCTACACCTTC. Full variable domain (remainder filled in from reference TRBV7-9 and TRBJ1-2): DTGVSQNPRHKITKRGQNVTFRCDPISEHNRLYWYRQTLGQGPEFLTYFQNEAQLEKSRLLSDRFSAERPKGSFSTLEIQRTEQGDSAMYLCASAFDGVRGYTFGSGTRLTVV.

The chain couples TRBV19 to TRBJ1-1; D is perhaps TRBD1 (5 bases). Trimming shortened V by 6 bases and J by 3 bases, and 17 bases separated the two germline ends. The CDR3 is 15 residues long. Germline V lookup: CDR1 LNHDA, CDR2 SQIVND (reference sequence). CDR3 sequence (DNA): TGTGCCAGTAGCCTGGGACCGGGAGGCGACACTGAAGCTTTCTTT. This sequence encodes CASSLGPGGDTEAFF.

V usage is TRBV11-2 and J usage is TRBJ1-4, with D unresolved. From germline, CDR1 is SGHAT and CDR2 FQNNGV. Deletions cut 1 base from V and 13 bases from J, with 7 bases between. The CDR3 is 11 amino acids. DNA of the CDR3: TGTGCCAGCAGCTTAGGAGTGGGACTGTTTTTT. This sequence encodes CASSLGVGLFF.

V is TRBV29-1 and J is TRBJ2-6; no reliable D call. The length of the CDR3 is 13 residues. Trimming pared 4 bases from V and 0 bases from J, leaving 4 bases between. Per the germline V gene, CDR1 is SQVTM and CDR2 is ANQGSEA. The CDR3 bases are TGCAGCGTTGTTGACTCTGGGGCCAACGTCCTGACTTTC. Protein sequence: CSVVDSGANVLTF.

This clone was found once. The chain's CDR3 is CASSFTNSNQPQHF. DNA of the CDR3: TGTGCCAGCAGCTTTACGAATAGCAATCAGCCCCAGCATTTT. The chain recombines TRBV7-9 with TRBJ1-5; D is unresolved. Deletions cut 3 bases from V and 0 bases from J, with 6 bases between. Germline V lookup: CDR1 SEHNR, CDR2 FQNEAQ (reference sequence). CDR3 length equals 14 residues.

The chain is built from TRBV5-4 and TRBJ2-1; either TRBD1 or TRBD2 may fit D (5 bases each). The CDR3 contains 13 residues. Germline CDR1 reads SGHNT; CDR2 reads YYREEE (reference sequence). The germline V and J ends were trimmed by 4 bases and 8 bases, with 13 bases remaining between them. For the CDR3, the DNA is TGTGCCAGCAGCCCCGTGGGGGACGATGAGCAGTTCTTC. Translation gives CASSPVGDDEQFF.

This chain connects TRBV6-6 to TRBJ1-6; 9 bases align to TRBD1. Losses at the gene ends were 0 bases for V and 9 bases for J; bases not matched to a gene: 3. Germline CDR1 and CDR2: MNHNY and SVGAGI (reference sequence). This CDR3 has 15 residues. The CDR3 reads CASSYSGDRASPLHF. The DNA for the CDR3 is TGTGCCAGCAGTTACTCGGGGGACAGGGCTTCACCCCTCCACTTT.

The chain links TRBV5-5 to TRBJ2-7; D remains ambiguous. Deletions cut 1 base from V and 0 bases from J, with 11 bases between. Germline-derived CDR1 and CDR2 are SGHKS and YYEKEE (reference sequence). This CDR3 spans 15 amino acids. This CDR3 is CASSLRAGLSYEQYF. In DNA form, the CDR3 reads TGTGCCAGCAGCTTGAGGGCAGGCCTCTCCTACGAGCAGTACTTC.

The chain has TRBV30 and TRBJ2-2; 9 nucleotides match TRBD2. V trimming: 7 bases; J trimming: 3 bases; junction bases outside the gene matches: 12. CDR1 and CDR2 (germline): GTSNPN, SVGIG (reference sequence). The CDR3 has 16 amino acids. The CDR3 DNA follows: TGTGCCTCGGATGGCGGGAGGGCTAGGTACACCGGGGAGCTGTTTTTT. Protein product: CASDGGRARYTGELFF.